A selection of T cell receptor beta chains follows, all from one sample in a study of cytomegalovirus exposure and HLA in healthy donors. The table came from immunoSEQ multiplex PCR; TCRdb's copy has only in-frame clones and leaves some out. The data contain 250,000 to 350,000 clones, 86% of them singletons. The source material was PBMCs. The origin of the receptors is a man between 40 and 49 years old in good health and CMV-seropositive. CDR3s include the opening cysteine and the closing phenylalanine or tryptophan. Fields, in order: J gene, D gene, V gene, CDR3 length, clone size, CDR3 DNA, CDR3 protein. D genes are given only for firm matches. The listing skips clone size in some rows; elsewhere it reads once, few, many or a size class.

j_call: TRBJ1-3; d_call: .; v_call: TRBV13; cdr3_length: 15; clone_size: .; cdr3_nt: TGTGCCAGCAGCTCTAGAACAGGGTCTGGAAACACCATATATTTT; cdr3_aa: CASSSRTGSGNTIYF
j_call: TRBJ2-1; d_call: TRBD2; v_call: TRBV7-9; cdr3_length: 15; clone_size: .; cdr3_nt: TGTTCCAGCAGCTTAGGTGCGGGAGGGCGGGATGAGCAGTTCTTC; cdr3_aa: CSSSLGAGGRDEQFF
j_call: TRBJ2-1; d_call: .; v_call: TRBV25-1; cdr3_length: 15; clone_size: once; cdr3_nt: TGTGCCAGCAGTTACGACAGGAACTCCTACAATGAGCAGTTCTTC; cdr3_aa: CASSYDRNSYNEQFF
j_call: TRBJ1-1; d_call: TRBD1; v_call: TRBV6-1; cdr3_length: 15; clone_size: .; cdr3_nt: TGTGCCAGCAGTGAAGGGGGGACAGGGGGTATTGAAGCTTTCTTT; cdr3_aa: CASSEGGTGGIEAFF
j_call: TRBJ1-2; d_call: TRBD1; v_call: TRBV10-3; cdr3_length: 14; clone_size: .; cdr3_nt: TGTGCCATCAGTGAGTGGGACAGAGCCTATGGCTACACCTTC; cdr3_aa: CAISEWDRAYGYTF
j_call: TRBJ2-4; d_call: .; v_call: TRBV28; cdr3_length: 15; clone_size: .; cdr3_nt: TGTGCCAGCACCGCTTCGGGACTTTCCAAAAACATTCAGTACTTC; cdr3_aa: CASTASGLSKNIQYF
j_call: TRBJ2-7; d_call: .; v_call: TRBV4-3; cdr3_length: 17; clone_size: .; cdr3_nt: TGCGCCAGCAGCCAAGATGCAAGGGTTAGCGGCTTCTACGAGCAGTACTTC; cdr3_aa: CASSQDARVSGFYEQYF
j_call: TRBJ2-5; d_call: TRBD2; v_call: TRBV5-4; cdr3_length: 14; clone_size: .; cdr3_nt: TGTGCCAGCAGCCGGGGACTAGCGGAAGAGACCCAGTACTTC; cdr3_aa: CASSRGLAEETQYF
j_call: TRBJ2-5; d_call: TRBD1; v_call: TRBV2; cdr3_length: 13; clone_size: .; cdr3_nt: TGTGCCAGCAGCCGGGACAGGGAGGAGACCCAGTACTTC; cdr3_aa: CASSRDREETQYF
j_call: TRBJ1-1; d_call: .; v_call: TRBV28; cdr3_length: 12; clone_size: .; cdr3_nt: TGTGCCAGCAGTTTAAGCTCCACTGAAGCTTTCTTT; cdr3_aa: CASSLSSTEAFF
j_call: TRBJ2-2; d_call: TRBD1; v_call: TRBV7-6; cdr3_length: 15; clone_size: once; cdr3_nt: TGTGCCAGCAGCTTCCTGACAGGGGTAACCGGGGAGCTGTTTTTT; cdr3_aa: CASSFLTGVTGELFF
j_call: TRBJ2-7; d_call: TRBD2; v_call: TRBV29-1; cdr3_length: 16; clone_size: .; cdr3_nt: TGCAGCGTCCGGGGGGGGAGTAGCGGGAGGATCTACGAGCAGTACTTC; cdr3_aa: CSVRGGSSGRIYEQYF
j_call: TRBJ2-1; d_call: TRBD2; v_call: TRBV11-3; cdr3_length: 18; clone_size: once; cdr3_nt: TGTGCCAGCAGCTTAGGCGGGGCTTTGGTAGCGGGAGTCGATGAGCAGTTCTTC; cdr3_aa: CASSLGGALVAGVDEQFF
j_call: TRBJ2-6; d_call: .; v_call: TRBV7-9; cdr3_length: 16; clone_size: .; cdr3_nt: TGTGCCAGCAGCTTGACTATAGGCGCTCGGGCCAACGTCCTGACTTTC; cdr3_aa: CASSLTIGARANVLTF
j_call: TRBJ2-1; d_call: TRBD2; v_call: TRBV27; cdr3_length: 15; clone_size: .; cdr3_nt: TGTGCCAGCAGTCCCCCCGGGACTAGGGGTAATGAGCAGTTCTTC; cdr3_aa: CASSPPGTRGNEQFF
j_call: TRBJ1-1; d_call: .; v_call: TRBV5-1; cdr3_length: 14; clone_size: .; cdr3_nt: TGCGCCAGCAGCGCGAGCGACAGGTCGGCTGAAGCTTTCTTT; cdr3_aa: CASSASDRSAEAFF
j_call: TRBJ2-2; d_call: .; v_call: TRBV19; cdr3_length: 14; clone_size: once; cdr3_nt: TGTGCCAGTAGCCCCTGGGGAGCCGCCGGGGAGCTGTTTTTT; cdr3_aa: CASSPWGAAGELFF
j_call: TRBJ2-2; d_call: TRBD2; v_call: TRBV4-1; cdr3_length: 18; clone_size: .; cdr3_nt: TGCGCCAGCAGCCAAGATCTAGCGCGGGAGGGTAGTGACGGGGAGCTGTTTTTT; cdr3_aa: CASSQDLAREGSDGELFF
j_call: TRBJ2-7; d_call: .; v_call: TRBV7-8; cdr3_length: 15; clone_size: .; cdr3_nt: TGTGCCAGCAGCTCCAGGGGAGCGCGAACCTACGAGCAGTACTTC; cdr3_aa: CASSSRGARTYEQYF
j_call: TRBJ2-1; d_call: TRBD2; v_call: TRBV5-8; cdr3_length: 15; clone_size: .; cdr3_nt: TGTGCCAGCAGCCCCAGCGGGAGGGCCAACGATGAGCAGTTCTTC; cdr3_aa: CASSPSGRANDEQFF
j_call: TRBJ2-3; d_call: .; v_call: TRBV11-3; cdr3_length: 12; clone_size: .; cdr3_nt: TGTGCCAGCAGCTTAGGAGAAGATACGCAGTATTTT; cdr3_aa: CASSLGEDTQYF
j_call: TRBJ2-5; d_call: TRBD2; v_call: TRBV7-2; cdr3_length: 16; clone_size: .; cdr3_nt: TGTGCCAGCAGCTTACCCCAGGGTAGCGGGAAAGAGACCCAGTACTTC; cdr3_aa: CASSLPQGSGKETQYF
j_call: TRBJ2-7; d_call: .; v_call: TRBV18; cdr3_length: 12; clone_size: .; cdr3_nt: TGTGCCAGCTCTCCGAGCTCCTACGAGCAGTACTTC; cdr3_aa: CASSPSSYEQYF
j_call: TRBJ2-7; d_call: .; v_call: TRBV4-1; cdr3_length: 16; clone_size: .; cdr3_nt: TGCGCCAGCAGCCAAAGTCATCGTGACAGGTGGTACGAGCAGTACTTC; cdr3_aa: CASSQSHRDRWYEQYF
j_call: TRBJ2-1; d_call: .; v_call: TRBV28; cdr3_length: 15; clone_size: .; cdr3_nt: TGTGCCAGCAGTCCCAAGGGGCGCTCCTACAATGAGCAGTTCTTC; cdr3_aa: CASSPKGRSYNEQFF
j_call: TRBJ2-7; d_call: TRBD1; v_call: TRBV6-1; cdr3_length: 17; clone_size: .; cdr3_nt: TGTGCCAGCAGTGAAAACTTACCGGGACAGCTAACCTACGAGCAGTACTTC; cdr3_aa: CASSENLPGQLTYEQYF
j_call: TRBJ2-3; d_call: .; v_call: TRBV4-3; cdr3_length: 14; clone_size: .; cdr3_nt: TGCGCCAGCAGCCAAGACAGGGAGGCAGATACGCAGTATTTT; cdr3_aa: CASSQDREADTQYF
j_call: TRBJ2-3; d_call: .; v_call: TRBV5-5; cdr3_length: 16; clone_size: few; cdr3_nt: TGTGCCAGCAGCTTGGGTCTCGGCAGGGGCACAGATACGCAGTATTTT; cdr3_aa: CASSLGLGRGTDTQYF
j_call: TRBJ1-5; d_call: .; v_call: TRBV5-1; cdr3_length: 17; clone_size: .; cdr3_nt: TGCGCCAGCAGCTTGGCCCTTGGAGGACGGTTCAATCAGCCCCAGCATTTT; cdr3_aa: CASSLALGGRFNQPQHF
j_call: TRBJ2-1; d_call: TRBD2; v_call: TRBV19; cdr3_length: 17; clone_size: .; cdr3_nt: TGTGCCAGTAGTACTTCTGGGACTAGCGGGAGACACAATGAGCAGTTCTTC; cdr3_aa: CASSTSGTSGRHNEQFF
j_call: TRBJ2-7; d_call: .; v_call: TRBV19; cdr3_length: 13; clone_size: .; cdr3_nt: TGTGCCAGTAGTCCACGCCTAGGAGTAGAGCAGTACTTC; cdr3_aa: CASSPRLGVEQYF
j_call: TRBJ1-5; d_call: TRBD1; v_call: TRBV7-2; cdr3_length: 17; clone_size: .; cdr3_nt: TGTGCCAGCAGCTTCGGGGAACAGGGGACCGCCAATCAGCCCCAGCATTTT; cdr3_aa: CASSFGEQGTANQPQHF
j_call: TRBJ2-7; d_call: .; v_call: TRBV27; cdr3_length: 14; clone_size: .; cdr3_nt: TGTGCCAGCAGTTTATCGATTGGACACTACGAGCAGTACTTC; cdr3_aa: CASSLSIGHYEQYF
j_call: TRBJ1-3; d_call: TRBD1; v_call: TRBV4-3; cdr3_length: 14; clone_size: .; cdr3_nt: TGCGCCAGCAGCCAAGGGGAACAGGGGGACACCATATATTTT; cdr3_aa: CASSQGEQGDTIYF
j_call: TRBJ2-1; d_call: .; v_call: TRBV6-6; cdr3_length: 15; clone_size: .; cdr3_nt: TGTGCCAGCAGTACCCAGGGGATCTCCTACAATGAGCAGTTCTTC; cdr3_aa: CASSTQGISYNEQFF
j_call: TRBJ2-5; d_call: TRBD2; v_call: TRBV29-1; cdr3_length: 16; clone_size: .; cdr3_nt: TGCAGCGTGGGGTGGACTAGCGGGAGTCCCCCAGAGACCCAGTACTTC; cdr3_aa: CSVGWTSGSPPETQYF
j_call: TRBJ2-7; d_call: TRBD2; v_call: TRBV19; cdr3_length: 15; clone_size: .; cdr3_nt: TGTGCCAGTAGGAGACTAGCGGAGAGCTCCTACGAGCAGTACTTC; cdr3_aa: CASRRLAESSYEQYF
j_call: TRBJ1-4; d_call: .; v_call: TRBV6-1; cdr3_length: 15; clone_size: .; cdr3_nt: TGTGCCAGCACCGCCGGGGGGGCTGGTAATGAAAAACTGTTTTTT; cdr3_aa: CASTAGGAGNEKLFF
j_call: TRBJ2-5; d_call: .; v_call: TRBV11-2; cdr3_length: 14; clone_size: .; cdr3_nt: TGTGCCAGCAGCTTACTTACATTGGAAGAGACCCAGTACTTC; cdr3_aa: CASSLLTLEETQYF
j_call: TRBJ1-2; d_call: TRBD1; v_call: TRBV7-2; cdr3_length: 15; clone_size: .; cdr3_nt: TGTGCCAGCAGCCCCCCGGGACAGGGTCTGGGTGGCTACACCTTC; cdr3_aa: CASSPPGQGLGGYTF
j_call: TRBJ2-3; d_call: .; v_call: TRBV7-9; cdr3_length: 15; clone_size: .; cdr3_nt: TGTGCCAGCAGCTCCCCAGGGGCTAGCACAGATACGCAGTATTTT; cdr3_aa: CASSSPGASTDTQYF
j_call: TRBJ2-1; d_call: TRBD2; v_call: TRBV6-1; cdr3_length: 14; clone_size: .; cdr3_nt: TGTGCCAGCATACGACTAGCGGGAGGCGATGAGCAGTTCTTC; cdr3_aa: CASIRLAGGDEQFF
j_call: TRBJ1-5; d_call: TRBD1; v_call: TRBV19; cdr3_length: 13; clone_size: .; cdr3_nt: TGTGCCACGAGGGACAGCCCTAATCAGCCCCAGCATTTT; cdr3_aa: CATRDSPNQPQHF
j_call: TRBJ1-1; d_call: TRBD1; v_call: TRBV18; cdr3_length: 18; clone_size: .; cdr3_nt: TGTGCCAGCTCACTCCTAGCCGGGACAGGGGAACGTTTCACTGAAGCTTTCTTT; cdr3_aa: CASSLLAGTGERFTEAFF
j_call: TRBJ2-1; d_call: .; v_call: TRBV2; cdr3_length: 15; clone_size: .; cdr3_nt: TGTGCCAGCAGTGGGACAGGCGGGGGGTTGGGTGAGCAGTTCTTC; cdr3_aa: CASSGTGGGLGEQFF
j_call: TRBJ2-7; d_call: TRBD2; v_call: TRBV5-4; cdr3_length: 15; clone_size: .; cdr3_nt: TGTGCCAGCAGCTTGGGGGGGACTAGCGGCTACGAGCAGTACTTC; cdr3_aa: CASSLGGTSGYEQYF
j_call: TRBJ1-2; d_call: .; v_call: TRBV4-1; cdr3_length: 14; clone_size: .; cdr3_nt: TGCGCCAGCAGCCAAGTGACCGGAGACTATGGCTACACCTTC; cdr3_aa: CASSQVTGDYGYTF
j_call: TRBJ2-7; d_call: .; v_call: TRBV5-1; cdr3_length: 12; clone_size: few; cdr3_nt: TGCGCCAGCAGCTTGACTATCTACGAGCAGTACTTC; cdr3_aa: CASSLTIYEQYF
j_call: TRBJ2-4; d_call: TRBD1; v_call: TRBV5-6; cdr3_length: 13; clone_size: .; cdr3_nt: TGTGCCAGCAGCTGGGACAGGGAACACATTCAGTACTTC; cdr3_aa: CASSWDREHIQYF
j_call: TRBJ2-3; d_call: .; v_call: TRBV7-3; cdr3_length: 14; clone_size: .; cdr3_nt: TGTGCCAGCAGCGCCGGAGGAGGGGCCGATACGCAGTATTTT; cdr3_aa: CASSAGGGADTQYF